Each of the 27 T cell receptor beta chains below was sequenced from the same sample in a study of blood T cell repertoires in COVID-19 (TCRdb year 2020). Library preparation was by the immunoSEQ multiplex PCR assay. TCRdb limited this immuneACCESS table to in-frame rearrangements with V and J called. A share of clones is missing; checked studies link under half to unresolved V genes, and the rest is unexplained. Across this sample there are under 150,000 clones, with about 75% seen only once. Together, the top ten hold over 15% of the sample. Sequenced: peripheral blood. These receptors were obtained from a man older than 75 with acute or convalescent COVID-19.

CDR3 loop: CASSYSGLLVSPLHF. CDR3 bases: TGTGCCAGCAGTTACTCTGGCCTCTTGGTTTCACCCCTCCACTTT. V usage is TRBV6-5 and J usage is TRBJ1-6, with unresolved D. The germline V and J ends were trimmed by 0 bases and 9 bases, with 12 bases remaining between them. CDR1 is MNHEY, CDR2 SVGAGI, per germline. The CDR3 totals 15 residues.

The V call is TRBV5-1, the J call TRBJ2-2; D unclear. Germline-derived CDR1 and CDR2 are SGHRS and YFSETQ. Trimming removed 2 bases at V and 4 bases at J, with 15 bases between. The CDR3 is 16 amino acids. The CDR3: CASSLSLQRSTGELFF. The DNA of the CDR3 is TGCGCCAGCAGCTTAAGTCTACAGAGAAGCACCGGGGAGCTGTTTTTT.

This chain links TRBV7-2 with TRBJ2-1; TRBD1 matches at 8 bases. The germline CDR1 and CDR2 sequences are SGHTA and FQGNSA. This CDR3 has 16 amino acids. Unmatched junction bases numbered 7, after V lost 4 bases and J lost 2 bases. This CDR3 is CASSSSGTGAYNEQFF. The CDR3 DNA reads TGTGCCAGCAGCTCCTCCGGGACAGGAGCCTACAATGAGCAGTTCTTC.

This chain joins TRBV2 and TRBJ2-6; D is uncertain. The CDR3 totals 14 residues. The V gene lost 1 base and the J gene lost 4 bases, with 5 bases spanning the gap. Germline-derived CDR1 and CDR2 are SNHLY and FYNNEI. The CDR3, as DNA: TGTGCCAGCAGTGAAGTATCCGGGGCCAACGTCCTGACTTTC. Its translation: CASSEVSGANVLTF.

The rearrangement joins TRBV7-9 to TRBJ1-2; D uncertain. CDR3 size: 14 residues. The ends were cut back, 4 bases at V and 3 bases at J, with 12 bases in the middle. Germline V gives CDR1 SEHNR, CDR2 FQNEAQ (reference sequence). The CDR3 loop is CASSSQLSYYGYTF. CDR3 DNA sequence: TGTGCCAGCAGCTCCCAGTTATCTTACTATGGCTACACCTTC.

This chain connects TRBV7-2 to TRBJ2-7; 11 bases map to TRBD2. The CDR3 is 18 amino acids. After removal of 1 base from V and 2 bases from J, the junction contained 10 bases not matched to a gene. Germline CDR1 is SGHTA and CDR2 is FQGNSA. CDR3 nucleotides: TGTGCCAGCAGCTTAGGGTATCCGGGACTAGCGGTGACCTACGAGCAGTACTTC. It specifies CASSLGYPGLAVTYEQYF.

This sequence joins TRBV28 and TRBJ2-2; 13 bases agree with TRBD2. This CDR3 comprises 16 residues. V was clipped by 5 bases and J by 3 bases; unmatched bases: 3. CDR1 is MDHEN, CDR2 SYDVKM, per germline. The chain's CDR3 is CASSELAGGYTGELFF. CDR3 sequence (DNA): TGTGCCAGCAGTGAACTAGCGGGGGGGTACACCGGGGAGCTGTTTTTT.

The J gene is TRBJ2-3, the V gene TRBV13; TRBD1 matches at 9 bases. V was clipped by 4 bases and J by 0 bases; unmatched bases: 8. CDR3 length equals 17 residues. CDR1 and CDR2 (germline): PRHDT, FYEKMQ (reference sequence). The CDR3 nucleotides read TGTGCCAGCAGCTCCGTGATAGGACAGGGGAGCACAGATACGCAGTATTTT. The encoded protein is CASSSVIGQGSTDTQYF.

CDR3 DNA sequence: TGTGCCAGCAGCTTAGGACAGGGGGGATCCCGCGAGCAGTACTTC. This translates into CASSLGQGGSREQYF. The chain combines TRBV13 with TRBJ2-7; 8 nucleotides line up with TRBD1. The CDR3 contains 15 residues. Trimming took 0 bases from V and 6 from J; bases not matched to a gene: 7. Germline V lookup: CDR1 PRHDT, CDR2 FYEKMQ (reference sequence).

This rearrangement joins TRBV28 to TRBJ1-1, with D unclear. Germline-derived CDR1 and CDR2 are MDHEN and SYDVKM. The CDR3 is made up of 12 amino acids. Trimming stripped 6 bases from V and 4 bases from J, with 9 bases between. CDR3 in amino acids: CASSPPGTEAFF. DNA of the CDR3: TGTGCCAGCAGCCCTCCGGGCACTGAAGCTTTCTTT.

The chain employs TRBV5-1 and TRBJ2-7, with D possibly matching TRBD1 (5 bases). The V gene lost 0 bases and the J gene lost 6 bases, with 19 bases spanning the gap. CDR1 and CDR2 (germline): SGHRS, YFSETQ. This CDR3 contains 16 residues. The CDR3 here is CASSLASQGKLGEQYF. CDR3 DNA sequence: TGCGCCAGCAGCTTGGCCAGCCAGGGAAAGTTGGGCGAGCAGTACTTC.

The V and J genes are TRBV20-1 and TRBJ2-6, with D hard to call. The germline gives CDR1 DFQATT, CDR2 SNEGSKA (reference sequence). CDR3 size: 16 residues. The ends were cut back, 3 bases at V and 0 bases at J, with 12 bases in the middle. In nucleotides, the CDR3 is TGCAGTGCTAGTTTTGGGCCAAACTCTGGGGCCAACGTCCTGACTTTC. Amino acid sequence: CSASFGPNSGANVLTF.

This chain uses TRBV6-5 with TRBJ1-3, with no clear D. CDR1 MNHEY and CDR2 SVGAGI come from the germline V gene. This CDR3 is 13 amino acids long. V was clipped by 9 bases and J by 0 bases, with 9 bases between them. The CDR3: CASHSSSGNTIYF. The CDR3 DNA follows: TGTGCCAGTCACAGCTCCTCTGGAAACACCATATATTTT.

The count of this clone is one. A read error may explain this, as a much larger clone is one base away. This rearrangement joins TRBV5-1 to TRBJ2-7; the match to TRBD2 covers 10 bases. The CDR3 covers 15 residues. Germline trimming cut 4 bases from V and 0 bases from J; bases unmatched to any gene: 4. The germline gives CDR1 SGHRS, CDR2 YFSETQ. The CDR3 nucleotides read TGCGCCAGCAGCCCTAGCGGGGGAAACTCCTACGAGCAGTACTTC. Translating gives CASSPSGGNSYEQYF.

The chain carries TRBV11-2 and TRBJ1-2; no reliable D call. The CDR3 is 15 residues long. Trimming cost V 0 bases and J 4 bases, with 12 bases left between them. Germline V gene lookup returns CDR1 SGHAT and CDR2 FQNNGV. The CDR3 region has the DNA TGTGCCAGCAGCTTAGATGCCCCGGCGGGCTATGGCTACACCTTC. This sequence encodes CASSLDAPAGYGYTF.

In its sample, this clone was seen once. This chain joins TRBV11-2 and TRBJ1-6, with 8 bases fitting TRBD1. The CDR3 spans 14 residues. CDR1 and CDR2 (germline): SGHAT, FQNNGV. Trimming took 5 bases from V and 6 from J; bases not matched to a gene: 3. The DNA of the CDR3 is TGTGCCAGCAGCCTAGGACAGGGTAATTCACCCCTCCACTTT. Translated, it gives CASSLGQGNSPLHF.

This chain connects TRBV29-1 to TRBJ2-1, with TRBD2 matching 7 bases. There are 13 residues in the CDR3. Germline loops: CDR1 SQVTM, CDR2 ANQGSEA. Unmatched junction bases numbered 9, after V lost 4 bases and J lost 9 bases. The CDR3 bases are TGCAGCGTTGGGTTGCGAAGCGGGATTGAGCAGTTCTTC. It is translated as CSVGLRSGIEQFF.

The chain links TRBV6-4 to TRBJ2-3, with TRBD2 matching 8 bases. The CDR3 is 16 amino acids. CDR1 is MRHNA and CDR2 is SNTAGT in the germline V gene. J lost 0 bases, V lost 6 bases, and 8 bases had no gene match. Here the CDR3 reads CASSPGLAASTDTQYF. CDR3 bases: TGTGCCAGCAGCCCCGGACTAGCAGCTAGCACAGATACGCAGTATTTT.

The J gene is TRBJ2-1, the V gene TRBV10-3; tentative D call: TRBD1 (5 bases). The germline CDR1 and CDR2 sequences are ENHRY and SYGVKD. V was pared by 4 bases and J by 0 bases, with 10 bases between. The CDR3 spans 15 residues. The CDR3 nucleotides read TGTGCCATCAGTGCTGACAGAAGCTCCTACAATGAGCAGTTCTTC. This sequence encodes CAISADRSSYNEQFF.

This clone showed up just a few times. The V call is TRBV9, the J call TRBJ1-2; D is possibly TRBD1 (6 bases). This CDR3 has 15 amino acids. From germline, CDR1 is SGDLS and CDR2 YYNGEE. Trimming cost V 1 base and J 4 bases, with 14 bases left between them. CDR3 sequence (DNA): TGTGCCAGCAGCGTAACGCTTGGGGGCGGCTATGGCTACACCTTC. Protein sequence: CASSVTLGGGYGYTF.

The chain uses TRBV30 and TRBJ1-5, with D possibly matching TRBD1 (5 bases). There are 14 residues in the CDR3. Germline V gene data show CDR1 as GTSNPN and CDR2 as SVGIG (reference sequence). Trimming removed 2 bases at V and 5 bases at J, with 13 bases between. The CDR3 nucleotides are TGTGCCTGGAGTTTTGGGGCAGGGCATCAGCCCCAGCATTTT. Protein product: CAWSFGAGHQPQHF.

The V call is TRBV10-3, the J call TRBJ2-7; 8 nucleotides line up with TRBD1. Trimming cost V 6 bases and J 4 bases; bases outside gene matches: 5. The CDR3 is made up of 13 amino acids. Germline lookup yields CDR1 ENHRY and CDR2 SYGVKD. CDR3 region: CAIRKGQEYEQYF. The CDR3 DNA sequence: TGTGCCATCAGGAAGGGACAGGAGTACGAGCAGTACTTC.

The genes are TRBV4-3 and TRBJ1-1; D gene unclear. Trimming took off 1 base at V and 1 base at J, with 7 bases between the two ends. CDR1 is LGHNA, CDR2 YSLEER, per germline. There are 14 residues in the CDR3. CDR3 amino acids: CASSQGAGNTEAFF. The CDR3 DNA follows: TGCGCCAGCAGCCAAGGCGCAGGGAACACTGAAGCTTTCTTT.

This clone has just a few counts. In nucleotides, the CDR3 is TGTGCCAGCAGCCCCCAGCAGGGGCCCTACGAGCAGTACTTC. Translating gives CASSPQQGPYEQYF. The rearrangement joins TRBV7-9 to TRBJ2-7; TRBD1 might be the D (6 bases). This CDR3 is built from 14 residues. CDR1 SEHNR and CDR2 FQNEAQ come from the germline V gene (reference sequence). V was clipped by 5 bases and J by 2 bases, with 13 bases between them.

Here the CDR3 DNA reads TGTGCCAGTAGATCTTTTTATACACAGGGGGAGGTCAGTGAAGCTTTCTTT. Residues: CASRSFYTQGEVSEAFF. The chain recombines TRBV19 with TRBJ1-1, with 8 bases fitting TRBD1. The CDR3 totals 17 residues. With V trimmed by 6 bases and J by 7 bases, 19 bases remained unmatched. From germline, CDR1 is LNHDA and CDR2 SQIVND (reference sequence).

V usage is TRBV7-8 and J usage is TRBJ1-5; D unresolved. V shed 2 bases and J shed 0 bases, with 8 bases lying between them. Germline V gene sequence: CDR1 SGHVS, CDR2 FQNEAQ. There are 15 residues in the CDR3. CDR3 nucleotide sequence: TGTGCCAGCAGCTTACGGGATTATAGCAATCAGCCCCAGCATTTT. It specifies CASSLRDYSNQPQHF.

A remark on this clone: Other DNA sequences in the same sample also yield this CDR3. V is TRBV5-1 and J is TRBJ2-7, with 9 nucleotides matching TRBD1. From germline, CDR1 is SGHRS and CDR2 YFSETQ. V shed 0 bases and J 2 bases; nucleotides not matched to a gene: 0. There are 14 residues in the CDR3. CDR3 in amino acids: CASSLGDRAYEQYF. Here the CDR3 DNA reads TGCGCCAGCAGCTTGGGGGACAGGGCCTACGAGCAGTACTTC.